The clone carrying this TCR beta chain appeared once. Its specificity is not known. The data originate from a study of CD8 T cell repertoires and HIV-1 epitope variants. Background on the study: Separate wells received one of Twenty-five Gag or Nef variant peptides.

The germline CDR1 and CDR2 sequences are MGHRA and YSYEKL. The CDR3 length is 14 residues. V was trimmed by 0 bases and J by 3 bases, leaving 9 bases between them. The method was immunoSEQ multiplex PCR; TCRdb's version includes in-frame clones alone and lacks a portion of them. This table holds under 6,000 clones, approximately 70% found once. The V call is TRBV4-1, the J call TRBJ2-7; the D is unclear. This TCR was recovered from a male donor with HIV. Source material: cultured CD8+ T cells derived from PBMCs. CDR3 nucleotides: TGCGCCAGCAGCCAAGATGAAGAAAACTACGAGCAGTACTTC. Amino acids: CASSQDEENYEQYF.